The rows below give T cell receptor beta chains drawn from one sample of a study of cytomegalovirus exposure and HLA in healthy donors. TCRdb keeps only in-frame clones here, not all; method: immunoSEQ multiplex PCR. The table has 120,000 or so clones, less than 75% seen once. Sequencing was carried out using PBMCs. These receptors were collected from a woman between 40 and 55 years old in good health and CMV-seronegative. The CDR3 runs from the conserved cysteine through the conserved F or W. A D gene is named only where the DNA matches it firmly. A row's size may be missing; if present it is once, few, many or a size class.

D gene: NA; J gene: TRBJ1-2; clone size: NA; V gene: TRBV5-1; CDR3 DNA: TGCGCCAGCAGCCCCACGACAGGTACTAACTATGGCTACACCTTC; CDR3 protein: CASSPTTGTNYGYTF
D gene: TRBD1; J gene: TRBJ1-6; clone size: NA; V gene: TRBV10-3; CDR3 DNA: TGTGCCAGCAGGGGGGAGGAAAATTCACCCCTCCACTTT; CDR3 protein: CASRGEENSPLHF
D gene: NA; J gene: TRBJ2-2; clone size: NA; V gene: TRBV12-5; CDR3 DNA: TGTGCTAGTGGTTTGGCGCTCCAGGGAACCGGGGAGCTGTTTTTT; CDR3 protein: CASGLALQGTGELFF
D gene: TRBD1; J gene: TRBJ2-1; clone size: NA; V gene: TRBV7-7; CDR3 DNA: TGTGCCAGCAGCCAAGACAGGGGGCGCGGTGAGCAGTTCTTC; CDR3 protein: CASSQDRGRGEQFF
D gene: TRBD1; J gene: TRBJ1-2; clone size: once; V gene: TRBV10-3; CDR3 DNA: TGTGCCATCAGCCAAGGGACAGGGGAAATCTATGGCTACACCTTC; CDR3 protein: CAISQGTGEIYGYTF
D gene: TRBD1; J gene: TRBJ2-3; clone size: NA; V gene: TRBV9; CDR3 DNA: TGTGCCAGCAGCGCGGGACAGGGGTGGACAGATACGCAGTATTTT; CDR3 protein: CASSAGQGWTDTQYF
D gene: TRBD1; J gene: TRBJ1-1; clone size: NA; V gene: TRBV6-5; CDR3 DNA: TGTGCCAGCAGTTCTACAGGGGCGACTGAAGCTTTCTTT; CDR3 protein: CASSSTGATEAFF
D gene: NA; J gene: TRBJ1-2; clone size: NA; V gene: TRBV4-1; CDR3 DNA: TGCGCCAGCAGGCCGGAGGATGGGGGGGCTAACTATGGCTACACCTTC; CDR3 protein: CASRPEDGGANYGYTF
D gene: TRBD2; J gene: TRBJ2-1; clone size: NA; V gene: TRBV19; CDR3 DNA: TGTGCCAGTAGTTCCAGGACTAGTAACAATGAGCAGTTCTTC; CDR3 protein: CASSSRTSNNEQFF
D gene: NA; J gene: TRBJ2-1; clone size: NA; V gene: TRBV5-5; CDR3 DNA: TGTGCCAGCAGTTTAGGGGCAGGGGTACACAATGAGCAGTTCTTC; CDR3 protein: CASSLGAGVHNEQFF
D gene: TRBD1; J gene: TRBJ1-2; clone size: once; V gene: TRBV11-2; CDR3 DNA: TGTGCCAGCAGCTTAGCCAGGGGGCGGGATGGCTACACCTTC; CDR3 protein: CASSLARGRDGYTF
D gene: NA; J gene: TRBJ2-1; clone size: NA; V gene: TRBV5-1; CDR3 DNA: TGCGCCAGCAGGGGCGGGGCGAGCCTTCTCAATGAGCAGTTCTTC; CDR3 protein: CASRGGASLLNEQFF
D gene: TRBD2; J gene: TRBJ2-7; clone size: NA; V gene: TRBV19; CDR3 DNA: TGTGCCAGTAGTCGGCTAGCGGCCTACGAGCAGTACTTC; CDR3 protein: CASSRLAAYEQYF
D gene: NA; J gene: TRBJ1-2; clone size: NA; V gene: TRBV7-9; CDR3 DNA: TGTTCCAGCAGCTTAAGACCACGAACAGGAGCTAACTATGGCTACACCTTC; CDR3 protein: CSSSLRPRTGANYGYTF
D gene: TRBD1; J gene: TRBJ1-5; clone size: few; V gene: TRBV29-1; CDR3 DNA: TGCAGCGTTCGGACAGGGGACCAGCCCCAGCATTTT; CDR3 protein: CSVRTGDQPQHF
D gene: NA; J gene: TRBJ1-3; clone size: NA; V gene: TRBV9; CDR3 DNA: TGTGCCAGCAGCTCAACCCGGACAGCGCCTTTCTCTGGAAACACCATATATTTT; CDR3 protein: CASSSTRTAPFSGNTIYF
D gene: NA; J gene: TRBJ2-7; clone size: NA; V gene: TRBV5-1; CDR3 DNA: TGCGCCAGCAGCCCCAGGGACAAAAGATCCTACGAGCAGTACTTC; CDR3 protein: CASSPRDKRSYEQYF
D gene: NA; J gene: TRBJ1-5; clone size: NA; V gene: TRBV6-6; CDR3 DNA: TGTGCCAGCAGTTGGGCAGGCCGGCAAAATCAGCCCCAGCATTTT; CDR3 protein: CASSWAGRQNQPQHF
D gene: TRBD2; J gene: TRBJ2-3; clone size: NA; V gene: TRBV30; CDR3 DNA: TGTGCCTGGGGGGAGGGGAGCACAGATACGCAGTATTTT; CDR3 protein: CAWGEGSTDTQYF